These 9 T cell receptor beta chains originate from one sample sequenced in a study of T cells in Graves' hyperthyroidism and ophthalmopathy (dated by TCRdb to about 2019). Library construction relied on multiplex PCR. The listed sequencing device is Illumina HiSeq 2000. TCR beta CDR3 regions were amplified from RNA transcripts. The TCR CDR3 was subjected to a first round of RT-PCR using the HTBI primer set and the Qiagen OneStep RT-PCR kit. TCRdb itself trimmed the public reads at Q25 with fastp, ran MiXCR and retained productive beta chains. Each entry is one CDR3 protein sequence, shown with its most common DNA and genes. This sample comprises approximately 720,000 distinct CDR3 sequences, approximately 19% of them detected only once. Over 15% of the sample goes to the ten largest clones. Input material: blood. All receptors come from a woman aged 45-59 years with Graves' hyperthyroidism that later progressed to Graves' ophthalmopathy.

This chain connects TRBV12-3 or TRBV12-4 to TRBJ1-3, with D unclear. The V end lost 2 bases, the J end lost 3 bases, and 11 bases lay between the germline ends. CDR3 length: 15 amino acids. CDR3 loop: CASSLQAPNGNTIYF. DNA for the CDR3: TGTGCCAGCAGTTTACAGGCACCCAATGGAAACACCATATATTTT.

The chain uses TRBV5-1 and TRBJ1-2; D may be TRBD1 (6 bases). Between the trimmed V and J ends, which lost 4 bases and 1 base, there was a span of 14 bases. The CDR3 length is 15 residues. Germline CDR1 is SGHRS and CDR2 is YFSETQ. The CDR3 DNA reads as TGCGCCAGCAGCATGGACAGTCCTCTTAACTATGGCTACACCTTC. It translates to CASSMDSPLNYGYTF.

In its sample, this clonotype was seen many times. The CDR3 region is CASSFSGGEAFF. CDR3 nucleotide sequence: TGTGCCAGCAGCTTCAGCGGGGGTGAAGCTTTCTTT. V usage is TRBV11-3 and J usage is TRBJ1-1; possible D gene TRBD1, 5 bases. The CDR3 spans 12 residues. Germline CDR1 and CDR2: SGHNT and YENEEA. Trimming pared 3 bases from V and 7 bases from J, leaving 9 bases between.

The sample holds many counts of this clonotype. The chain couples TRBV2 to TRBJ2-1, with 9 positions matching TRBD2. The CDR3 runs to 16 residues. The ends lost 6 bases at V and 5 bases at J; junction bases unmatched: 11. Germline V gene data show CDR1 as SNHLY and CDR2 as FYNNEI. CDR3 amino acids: CASRLLGGGANNEQFF. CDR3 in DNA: TGTGCCAGCAGGCTCTTGGGCGGGGGGGCCAACAATGAGCAGTTCTTC.

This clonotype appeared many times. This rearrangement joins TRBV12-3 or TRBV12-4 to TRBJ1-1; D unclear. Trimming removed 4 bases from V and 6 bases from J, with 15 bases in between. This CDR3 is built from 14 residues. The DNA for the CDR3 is TGTGCCAGCAGTTCTATTCAGGTGGTCGCTGAAGCTTTCTTT. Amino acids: CASSSIQVVAEAFF.

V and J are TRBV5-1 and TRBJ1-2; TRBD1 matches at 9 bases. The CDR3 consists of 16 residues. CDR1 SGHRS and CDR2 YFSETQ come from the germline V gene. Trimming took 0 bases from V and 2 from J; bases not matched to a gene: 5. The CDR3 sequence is CASSLGGTGRNYGYTF. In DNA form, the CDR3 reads TGCGCCAGCAGCTTGGGCGGGACAGGGAGGAACTATGGCTACACCTTC.

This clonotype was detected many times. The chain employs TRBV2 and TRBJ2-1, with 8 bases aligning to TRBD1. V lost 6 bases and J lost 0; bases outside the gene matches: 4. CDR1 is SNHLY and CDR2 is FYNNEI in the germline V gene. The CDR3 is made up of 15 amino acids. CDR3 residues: CASRAGTGSYNEQFF. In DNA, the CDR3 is TGTGCCAGCAGAGCCGGGACAGGCTCCTACAATGAGCAGTTCTTC.

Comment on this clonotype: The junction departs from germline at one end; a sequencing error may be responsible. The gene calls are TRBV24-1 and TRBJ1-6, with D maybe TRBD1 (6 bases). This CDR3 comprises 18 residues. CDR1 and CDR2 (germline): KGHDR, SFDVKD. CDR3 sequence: CPTSEPTETGSENSPLHF. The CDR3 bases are TGTCCCACCAGTGAGCCAACAGAAACAGGGTCGGAAAATTCACCCCTCCACTTT.

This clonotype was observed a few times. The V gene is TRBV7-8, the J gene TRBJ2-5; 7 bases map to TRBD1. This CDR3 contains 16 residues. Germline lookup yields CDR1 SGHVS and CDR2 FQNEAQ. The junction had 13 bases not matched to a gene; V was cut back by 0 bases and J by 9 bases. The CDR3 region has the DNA TGTGCCAGCAGCTTAGCGGGGACAGTTCCAATTGAGGCCCAGTACTTC. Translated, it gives CASSLAGTVPIEAQYF.